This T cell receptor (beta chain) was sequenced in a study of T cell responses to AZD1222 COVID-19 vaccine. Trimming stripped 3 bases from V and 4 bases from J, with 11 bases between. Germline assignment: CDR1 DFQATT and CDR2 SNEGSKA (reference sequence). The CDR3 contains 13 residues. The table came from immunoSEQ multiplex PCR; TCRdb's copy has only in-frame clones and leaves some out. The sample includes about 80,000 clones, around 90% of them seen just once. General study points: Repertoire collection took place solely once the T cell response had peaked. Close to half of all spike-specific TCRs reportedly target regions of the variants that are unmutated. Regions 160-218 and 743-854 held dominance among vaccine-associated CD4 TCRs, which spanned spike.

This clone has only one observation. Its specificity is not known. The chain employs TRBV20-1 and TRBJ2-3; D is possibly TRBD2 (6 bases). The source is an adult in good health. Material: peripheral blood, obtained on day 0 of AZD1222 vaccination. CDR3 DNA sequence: TGCAGTGCTAGTAGACTAGTCGCAGATACGCAGTATTTT. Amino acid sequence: CSASRLVADTQYF.